The 4 T cell receptor beta chains below all came from one sample that was sequenced in a study of long-term antiretroviral therapy in people with HIV. The run of the v3.0 immunoSEQ assay was at survey level. Produced via immunoSEQ multiplex PCR; TCRdb's table is partial and in-frame only. The repertoire holds around 28,000 clones, with roughly 89% as singletons. Sample: unsorted PBMCs, taken 1.8 years after starting antiretroviral therapy. These receptors came from a woman aged 18-35 years with HIV.

This clone was recorded once. This chain uses TRBV11-1 with TRBJ1-1; D may be TRBD1 (5 bases). V was pared by 1 base and J by 3 bases, with 12 bases between. Germline V gene lookup returns CDR1 SGHAT and CDR2 FQDESV (reference sequence). The CDR3 is made up of 15 amino acids. For the CDR3, the DNA is TGTGCCAGCAGCTTAGAACCTGGGACCGACACTGAAGCTTTCTTT. Its translation: CASSLEPGTDTEAFF.

The chain employs TRBV19 and TRBJ1-4; D might be TRBD1 (6 bases). From germline, CDR1 is LNHDA and CDR2 SQIVND (reference sequence). V lost 7 bases and J 6 bases, leaving 27 bases between the germline ends. This CDR3 comprises 18 residues. CDR3: CASTIGEGVFHVDEKLFF. In DNA form, the CDR3 reads TGTGCCAGTACCATAGGGGAGGGGGTGTTCCACGTGGATGAAAAACTGTTTTTT.

The chain couples TRBV6-1 to TRBJ2-7; TRBD2 might be the D (6 bases). Trimming took 6 bases from V and 2 from J, leaving 17 bases between them. Germline loops: CDR1 MNHNS, CDR2 SASEGT. The CDR3 consists of 15 residues. The CDR3 loop is CASSLAAGATYEQYF. Written as DNA, the CDR3 is TGTGCCAGCAGCCTCGCAGCGGGTGCTACCTACGAGCAGTACTTC.

The rearrangement uses TRBV11-2 and TRBJ2-5, with D perhaps TRBD1 or TRBD2 (5 bases each). CDR1 and CDR2 (germline): SGHAT, FQNNGV. The length of the CDR3 is 15 residues. V dropped 0 bases and J dropped 5 bases, with 13 bases sitting between them. CDR3 nucleotide sequence: TGTGCCAGCAGCTTAGATCGAGGGGTAGGGGAGACCCAGTACTTC. It yields the protein CASSLDRGVGETQYF.